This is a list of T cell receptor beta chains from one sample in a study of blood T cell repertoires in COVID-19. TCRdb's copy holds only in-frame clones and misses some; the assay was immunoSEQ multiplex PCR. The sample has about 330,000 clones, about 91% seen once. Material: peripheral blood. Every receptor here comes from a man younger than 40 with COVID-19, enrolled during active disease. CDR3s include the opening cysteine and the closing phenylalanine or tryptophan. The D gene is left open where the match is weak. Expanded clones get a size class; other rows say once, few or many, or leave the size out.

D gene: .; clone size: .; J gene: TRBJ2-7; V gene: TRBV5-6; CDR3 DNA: TGTGCCAGCAGCTTGACTGCAGGGGTGAACGAGCAGTACTTC; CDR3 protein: CASSLTAGVNEQYF
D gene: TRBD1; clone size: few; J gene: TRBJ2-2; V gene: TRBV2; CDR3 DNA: TGTGCCAGCAGAAAAAACCGGGACAGATACACCGGGGAGCTGTTTTTT; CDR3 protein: CASRKNRDRYTGELFF
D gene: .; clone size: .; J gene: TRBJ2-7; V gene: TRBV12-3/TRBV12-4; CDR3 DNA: TGTGCCAGCAGTCCTCAGGGAACCGAGCAGTACTTC; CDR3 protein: CASSPQGTEQYF
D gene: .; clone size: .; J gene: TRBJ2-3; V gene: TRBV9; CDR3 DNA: TGTGCCAGCAGCGTAGATCAGGACTCTTTCACAGATACGCAGTATTTT; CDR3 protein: CASSVDQDSFTDTQYF
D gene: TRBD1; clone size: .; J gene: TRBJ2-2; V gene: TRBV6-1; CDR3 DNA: TGTGCCAGCAGTGGCGGGACAGGCGCGAACACCGGGGAGCTGTTTTTT; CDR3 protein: CASSGGTGANTGELFF
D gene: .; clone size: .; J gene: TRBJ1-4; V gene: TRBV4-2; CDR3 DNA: TGTGCCAGCAGCCAAGTTGCGCAGACAGCAACTAATGAAAAACTGTTTTTT; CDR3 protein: CASSQVAQTATNEKLFF
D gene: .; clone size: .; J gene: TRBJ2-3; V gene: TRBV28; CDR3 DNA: TGTGCCAGCAGCCTACCCTACCCCTATACGCAGTATTTT; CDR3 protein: CASSLPYPYTQYF
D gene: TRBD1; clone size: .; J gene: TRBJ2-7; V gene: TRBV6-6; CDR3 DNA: TGTGCCAGCAGACTTCAGACAGGGTTTCAGTACTTC; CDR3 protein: CASRLQTGFQYF
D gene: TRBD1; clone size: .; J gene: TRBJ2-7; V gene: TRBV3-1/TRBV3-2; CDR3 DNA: TGTGCCAGCAGCCAAGGGACAGGCTCCAACGAGCAGTACTTC; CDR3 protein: CASSQGTGSNEQYF
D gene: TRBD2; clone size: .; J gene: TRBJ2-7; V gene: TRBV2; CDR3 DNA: TGTGCCAGCACCAGGACTAGCGGGATCAACTACGAGCAGTACTTC; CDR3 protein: CASTRTSGINYEQYF
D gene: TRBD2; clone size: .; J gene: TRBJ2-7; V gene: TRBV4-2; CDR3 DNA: TGTGCCAGCAGCCAAGAACTAGCGGGAGTCGAAGTCAACGAGCAGTACTTC; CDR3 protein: CASSQELAGVEVNEQYF
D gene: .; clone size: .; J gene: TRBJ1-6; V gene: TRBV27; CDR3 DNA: TGTGCCAGCAGTTTATCGTCAAAGGGGGGGAGCTCCTATAATTCACCCCTCCACTTT; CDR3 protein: CASSLSSKGGSSYNSPLHF
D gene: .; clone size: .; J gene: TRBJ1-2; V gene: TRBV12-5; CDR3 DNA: TGTGCTAGTGGTTTAGGACAGCTATATGGCTACACCTTC; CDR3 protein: CASGLGQLYGYTF
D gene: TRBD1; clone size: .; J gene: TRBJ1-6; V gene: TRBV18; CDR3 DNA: TGTGCCAGCACAAGGACAGGGGGTAATTCACCCCTCCACTTT; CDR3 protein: CASTRTGGNSPLHF
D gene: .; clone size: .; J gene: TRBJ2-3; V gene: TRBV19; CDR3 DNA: TGTGCCAGTAGTCCCCGACCGACAGGCTCCAGCACAGATACGCAGTATTTT; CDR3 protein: CASSPRPTGSSTDTQYF
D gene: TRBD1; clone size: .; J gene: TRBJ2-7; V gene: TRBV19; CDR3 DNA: TGTGCCAGTAGAAGGGGACAGGGGAGCGAGCAGTACTTC; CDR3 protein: CASRRGQGSEQYF
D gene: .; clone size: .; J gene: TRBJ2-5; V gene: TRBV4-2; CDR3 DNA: TGTGCCAGCAGCCAAGGGGAAGCGGACTTCGGGACCCAGTACTTC; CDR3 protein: CASSQGEADFGTQYF
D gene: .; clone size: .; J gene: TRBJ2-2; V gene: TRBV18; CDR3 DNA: TGTGCCAGCCCCGCCTTCGGGGGCGGGGGCACCGGGGAGCTGTTTTTT; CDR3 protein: CASPAFGGGGTGELFF
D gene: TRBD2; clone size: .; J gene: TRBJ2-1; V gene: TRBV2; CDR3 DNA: TGTGCCAGCAGTGTTGGACTAGCGGGAGGCCAATCCTACAATGAGCAGTTCTTC; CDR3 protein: CASSVGLAGGQSYNEQFF
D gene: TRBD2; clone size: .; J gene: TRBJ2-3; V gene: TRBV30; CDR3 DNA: TGTGCCTGGGCTCGACTAGCGGCAGATACGCAGTATTTT; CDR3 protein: CAWARLAADTQYF
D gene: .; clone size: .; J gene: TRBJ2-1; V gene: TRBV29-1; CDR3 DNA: TGCAGCGTGGATAGACTACCGAGCTCCTACAATGAGCAGTTCTTC; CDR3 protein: CSVDRLPSSYNEQFF
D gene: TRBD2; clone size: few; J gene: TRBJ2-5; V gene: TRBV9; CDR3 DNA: TGTGCCAGCAGCGTAGAGGTGGCTAGCGGGAGCTTAGGGACCCAGTACTTC; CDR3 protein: CASSVEVASGSLGTQYF
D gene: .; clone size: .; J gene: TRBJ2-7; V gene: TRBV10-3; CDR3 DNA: TGTGCCATCAGTGAGACATCGGAGGGAGGCGAGCAGTACTTC; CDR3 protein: CAISETSEGGEQYF
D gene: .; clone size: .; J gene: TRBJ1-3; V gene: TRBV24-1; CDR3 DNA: TGTGCCACCAGTACATCGCGGGGGCAAGGAAACACCATATATTTT; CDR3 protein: CATSTSRGQGNTIYF
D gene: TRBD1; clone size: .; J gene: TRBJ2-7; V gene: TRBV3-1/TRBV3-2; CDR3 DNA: TGTGCCAGCATCGGCTTGGACAGGGTCCCTACTACCTACGAGCAGTACTTC; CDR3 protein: CASIGLDRVPTTYEQYF
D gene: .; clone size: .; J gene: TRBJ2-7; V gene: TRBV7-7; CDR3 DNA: TGTGCCAGCAGCTTAGATCCAGGGCCGTCCTACGAGCAGTACTTC; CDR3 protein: CASSLDPGPSYEQYF
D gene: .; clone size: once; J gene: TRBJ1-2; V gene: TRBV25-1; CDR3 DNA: TGTGCCAGCAGTGAATATGGACAGAACTATGGCTACACCTTC; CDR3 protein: CASSEYGQNYGYTF
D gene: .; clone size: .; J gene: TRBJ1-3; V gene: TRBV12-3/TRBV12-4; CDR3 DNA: TGTGCCAGCAGCCACCCACGGGGCACCATATATTTT; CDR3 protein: CASSHPRGTIYF
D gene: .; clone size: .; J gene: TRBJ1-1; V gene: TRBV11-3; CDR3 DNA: TGTGCCAGCAGCTTAGCGGGGGGGAACACTGAAGCTTTCTTT; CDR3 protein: CASSLAGGNTEAFF
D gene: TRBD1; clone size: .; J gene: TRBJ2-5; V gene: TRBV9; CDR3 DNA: TGTGCCAGCAGCGTAGAAGGGGGCGGGGAGACCCAGTACTTC; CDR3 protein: CASSVEGGGETQYF
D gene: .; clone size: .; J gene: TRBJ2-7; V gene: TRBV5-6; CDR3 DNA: TGTGCCAGCAGCTTGGCCCCGGATCGGGAAGCATACGAGCAGTACTTC; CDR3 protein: CASSLAPDREAYEQYF
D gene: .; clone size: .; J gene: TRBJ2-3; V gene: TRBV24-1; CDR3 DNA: TGTGCCACCAGTGAGCCCGCCAGGGGCACAGATACGCAGTATTTT; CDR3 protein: CATSEPARGTDTQYF
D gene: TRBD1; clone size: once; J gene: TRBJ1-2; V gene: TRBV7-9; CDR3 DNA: TGTGCCAGCAGGTCCGGGACAGGGAAGGGCTACACCTTC; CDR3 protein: CASRSGTGKGYTF
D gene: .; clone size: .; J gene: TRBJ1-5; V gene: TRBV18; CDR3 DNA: TGTGCCAGCTCACCACTAGCTAGCAATCAGCCCCAGCATTTT; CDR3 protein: CASSPLASNQPQHF
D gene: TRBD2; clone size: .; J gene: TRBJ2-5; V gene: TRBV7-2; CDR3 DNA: TGTGCCAGTGGGAGGGGAGATCAGGAGACCCAGTACTTC; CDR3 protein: CASGRGDQETQYF
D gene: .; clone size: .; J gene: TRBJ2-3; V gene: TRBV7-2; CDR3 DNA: TGTGCCAGCAGCTTAGAGCAGCGGGGCACAGATACGCAGTATTTT; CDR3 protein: CASSLEQRGTDTQYF